These 21 T cell receptor beta chains originate from one sample sequenced in a study of blood T cell repertoires in COVID-19. Method: immunoSEQ multiplex PCR; TCRdb's copy keeps in-frame clones and lacks some. The table records around 260,000 clones, around 90% of them present only once. The sample consisted of PBMCs or T cells enriched from blood (not recorded which). The source of these receptors is a woman younger than 45 who had recovered from COVID-19.

The chain carries TRBV7-8 and TRBJ2-2, with D maybe TRBD2 (7 bases). This CDR3 spans 15 amino acids. Trimming took 2 bases from V and 4 from J, leaving 11 bases between them. The germline gives CDR1 SGHVS, CDR2 FQNEAQ. The CDR3 coding sequence is TGTGCCAGCAGCTTACGGGGGGCGAGCACCGGGGAGCTGTTTTTT. Its translation: CASSLRGASTGELFF. Filled out from reference TRBV7-8 and TRBJ2-2, the complete variable domain reads GAGVSQSPRYKVAKRGQDVALRCDPISGHVSLFWYQQALGQGPEFLTYFQNEAQLDKSGLPSDRFFAERPEGSVSTLKIQRTQQEDSAVYLCASSLRGASTGELFFGEGSRLTVL.

V usage is TRBV6-5 and J usage is TRBJ1-3; D gene unclear. V dropped 5 bases and J dropped 0 bases, with 8 bases sitting between them. There are 14 residues in the CDR3. The germline gives CDR1 MNHEY, CDR2 SVGAGI. CDR3: CASSKSYSGNTIYF. In nucleotides, the CDR3 is TGTGCCAGCAGTAAATCCTACTCTGGAAACACCATATATTTT.

This rearrangement joins TRBV10-3 to TRBJ2-4, with D perhaps matching TRBD1 (5 bases). There are 15 residues in the CDR3. Germline V CDR1 and CDR2: ENHRY, SYGVKD. The V and J ends lost 2 bases and 1 base respectively, with 9 bases between them. The CDR3 sequence: CAISENKGAKNIQYF. The CDR3 DNA follows: TGTGCCATCAGTGAGAATAAGGGGGCCAAAAACATTCAGTACTTC.

The rearrangement uses TRBV30 and TRBJ1-2, with D tentatively TRBD1 (6 bases). The CDR3 is made up of 13 amino acids. V was clipped by 1 base and J by 7 bases, with 13 bases between them. Germline CDR1 GTSNPN, CDR2 SVGIG (reference sequence). As DNA, the CDR3 is TGTGCCTGGAGTGGACAGGTTCGAGGTGGCTACACCTTC. Its translation is CAWSGQVRGGYTF.

The chain carries TRBV6-2 or TRBV6-3 and TRBJ1-2; D not certain. The CDR3 is made up of 15 amino acids. Germline V gene lookup returns CDR1 MNHEY and CDR2 SVGEGT. Trimming removed 2 bases from V and 2 bases from J, with 12 bases in between. The CDR3 DNA reads as TGTGCCAGCAGTTACCCCGTCATCGGGAACTATGGCTACACCTTC. It encodes CASSYPVIGNYGYTF.

This clone was recorded once. A junction boundary mismatches the germline segment, possibly from a read error. This chain joins TRBV28 and TRBJ1-1, with D uncertain. In germline, CDR1 is MDHEN, CDR2 SYDVKM. The CDR3 has 12 amino acids. The CDR3 here is CASIGENTEVFF. DNA of the CDR3: TGTGCCAGCATCGGGGAGAACACTGAAGTTTTCTTT.

This rearrangement joins TRBV6-2 or TRBV6-3 to TRBJ1-6, with 8 bases fitting TRBD1. The CDR3 has 15 amino acids. Germline V gives CDR1 MNHEY, CDR2 SVGEGT. The trim removed 5 bases at V and 7 bases at J, leaving 7 bases unmatched. CDR3 loop: CASSGDRGVNSPLHF. The CDR3 DNA sequence: TGTGCCAGCAGTGGCGACAGGGGAGTGAATTCACCCCTCCACTTT.

This clone has just a few counts. The rearrangement joins TRBV6-5 to TRBJ2-6, with a weak D call TRBD2 (5 bases). The CDR3 is made up of 16 amino acids. Germline V lookup: CDR1 MNHEY, CDR2 SVGAGI. V was shortened by 2 bases and J by 4 bases, with 12 bases between the two germline ends. For the CDR3, the DNA is TGTGCCAGCAGTTACGACCAACCGGGAGGGGCCAACGTCCTGACTTTC. As protein: CASSYDQPGGANVLTF.

The CDR3 reads CASSRQVGETQYF. The CDR3, as DNA: TGCGCCAGCAGTAGACAGGTCGGGGAGACCCAGTACTTC. The chain links TRBV10-1 to TRBJ2-5, with D possibly being TRBD1 (6 bases). Germline V lookup: CDR1 WNHNN, CDR2 SYGVQD (reference sequence). This CDR3 contains 13 residues. V was clipped by 5 bases and J by 5 bases, with 12 bases between them.

The chain links TRBV28 to TRBJ2-4; no reliable D call. This CDR3 contains 13 residues. The germline gives CDR1 MDHEN, CDR2 SYDVKM. The V and J ends lost 5 bases and 3 bases respectively, with 8 bases between them. The CDR3 DNA reads TGTGCCAGCAGTCCCCCTAGCAAAAACATTCAGTACTTC. Its protein is CASSPPSKNIQYF. The complete variable domain, with remaining parts taken from reference TRBV28 and TRBJ2-4, reads DVKVTQSSRYLVKRTGEKVFLECVQDMDHENMFWYRQDPGLGLRLIYFSYDVKMKEKGDIPEGYSVSREKKERFSLILESASTNQTSMYLCASSPPSKNIQYFGAGTRLSVL.

V usage is TRBV19 and J usage is TRBJ2-3, with D perhaps TRBD2 (5 bases). Germline V gene data show CDR1 as LNHDA and CDR2 as SQIVND (reference sequence). This CDR3 spans 14 amino acids. The V end lost 3 bases, the J end lost 3 bases, and 10 bases lay between the germline ends. The CDR3 DNA follows: TGTGCCAGTAGTATTACTGGGAGAACAGATACGCAGTATTTT. As protein: CASSITGRTDTQYF.

Here the CDR3 reads CASRSGRDSSYNEQFF. The CDR3 DNA is TGTGCCAGCAGATCCGGCCGGGACAGCTCCTACAATGAGCAGTTCTTC. The rearrangement uses TRBV7-9 and TRBJ2-1, with 7 positions matching TRBD1. The junction had 8 bases not matched to a gene; V was cut back by 6 bases and J by 0 bases. CDR1 SEHNR and CDR2 FQNEAQ come from the germline V gene (reference sequence). This CDR3 has 16 amino acids.

The chain employs TRBV27 and TRBJ2-2, with D unclear. The CDR3 is 15 residues long. V shed 7 bases and J shed 3 bases, with 15 bases lying between them. Germline CDR1 MNHEY, CDR2 SMNVEV (reference sequence). CDR3 protein: CASTPLGRDTGELFF. In nucleotides, the CDR3 is TGTGCCAGCACCCCTTTAGGTCGGGACACCGGGGAGCTGTTTTTT.

J is TRBJ2-5 and V is TRBV18; D is ambiguous. Germline loops: CDR1 KGHSH, CDR2 LQKENI. The CDR3 sequence is 15 residues long. V lost 1 base, J lost 2 bases, and 11 bases lay in between. In DNA, the CDR3 is TGTGCCAGCTCACCACAGAGTGGGCAGCAAGAGACCCAGTACTTC. Translating gives CASSPQSGQQETQYF. The full variable domain, rest sourced from reference TRBV18 and TRBJ2-5, is NAGVMQNPRHLVRRRGQEARLRCSPMKGHSHVYWYRQLPEEGLKFMVYLQKENIIDESGMPKERFSAEFPKEGPSILRIQQVVRGDSAAYFCASSPQSGQQETQYFGPGTRLLVL.

The V gene is TRBV5-8, the J gene TRBJ1-1; 7 positions match TRBD1. Trimming removed 4 bases from V and 0 bases from J; junction bases left unmatched: 9. Germline-derived CDR1 and CDR2 are SGHTS and YDEGEE. CDR3 length: 16 residues. In DNA form, the CDR3 reads TGTGCCAGCAGCCTAGGACAGGTCCTTATGAACACTGAAGCTTTCTTT. Translation gives CASSLGQVLMNTEAFF. Full variable domain (missing parts from reference TRBV5-8 and TRBJ1-1): EAGVTQSPTHLIKTRGQQATLRCSPISGHTSVYWYQQALGLGLQFLLWYDEGEERNRGNFPPRFSGRQFPNYSSELNVNALELEDSALYLCASSLGQVLMNTEAFFGQGTRLTVV.

The V and J genes are TRBV12-5 and TRBJ2-2; the D gene is possibly TRBD2 (6 bases). Trimming took 3 bases from V and 4 from J, leaving 12 bases between them. This CDR3 contains 15 residues. The germline CDR1 and CDR2 sequences are LGHNT and FRNRAP. The CDR3 DNA reads TGTGCTAGTGGTTTTTGGCGGGGCGGCACCGGGGAGCTGTTTTTT. Translated, it gives CASGFWRGGTGELFF.

This clone was seen a few times. The chain joins TRBV27 to TRBJ2-3; 8 bases map to TRBD1. V was clipped by 6 bases and J by 6 bases; unmatched bases: 8. This CDR3 comprises 14 residues. CDR1 and CDR2 (germline): MNHEY, SMNVEV (reference sequence). As DNA, the CDR3 is TGTGCCAGCAGCCCGGGGACAGGCTTTGATACGCAGTATTTT. It codes for CASSPGTGFDTQYF.

The chain uses TRBV5-4 and TRBJ1-1; D perhaps matches TRBD1 (5 bases). V was pared by 4 bases and J by 1 base, with 11 bases between. CDR3 length: 14 amino acids. Germline values: CDR1 SGHNT, CDR2 YYREEE (reference sequence). As DNA, the CDR3 is TGTGCCAGCAGCATTGACAGAGCGAACACTGAAGCTTTCTTT. Its protein product is CASSIDRANTEAFF.

The CDR3 reads CASSLGLEADTQYF. CDR3 in DNA: TGTGCCAGCAGCTTAGGCCTAGAGGCAGATACGCAGTATTTT. This chain joins TRBV7-8 and TRBJ2-3; no reliable D call. Trimming shortened V by 1 base and J by 4 bases, and 9 bases separated the two germline ends. The CDR3 consists of 14 residues. Germline assignment: CDR1 SGHVS and CDR2 FQNEAQ.

The J gene is TRBJ2-5, the V gene TRBV5-6; 16 bases fit TRBD2. Germline V CDR1 and CDR2: SGHDT, YYEEEE. The CDR3 has 15 residues. The junction had 3 bases not matched to a gene; V was cut back by 5 bases and J by 5 bases. CDR3 sequence reads: CASSSGLAGGETQYF. DNA for the CDR3: TGTGCCAGCAGTTCGGGACTAGCGGGAGGGGAGACCCAGTACTTC.

The chain has TRBV12-5 and TRBJ2-3; 7 nucleotides agree with TRBD1. The V segment lost 9 bases and the J segment 0 bases; nucleotides outside the gene matches: 15. The CDR3 is 17 amino acids. Germline CDR1 LGHNT, CDR2 FRNRAP. The CDR3 coding sequence is TGTGCTAGGGAGGCGATCTCTGGGACAGCCAGCACAGATACGCAGTATTTT. It is translated as CAREAISGTASTDTQYF.